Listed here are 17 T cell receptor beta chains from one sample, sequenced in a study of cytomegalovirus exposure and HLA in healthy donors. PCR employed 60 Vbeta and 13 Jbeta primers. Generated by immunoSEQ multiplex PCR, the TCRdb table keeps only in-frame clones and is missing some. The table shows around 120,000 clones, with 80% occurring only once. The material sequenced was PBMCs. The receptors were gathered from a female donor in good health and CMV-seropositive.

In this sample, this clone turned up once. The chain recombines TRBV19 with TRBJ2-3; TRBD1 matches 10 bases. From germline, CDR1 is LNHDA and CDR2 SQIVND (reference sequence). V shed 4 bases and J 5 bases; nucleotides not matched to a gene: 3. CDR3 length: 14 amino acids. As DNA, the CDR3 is TGTGCCAGTAGTAGACAGGGGGCCGGAGATACGCAGTATTTT. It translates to CASSRQGAGDTQYF.

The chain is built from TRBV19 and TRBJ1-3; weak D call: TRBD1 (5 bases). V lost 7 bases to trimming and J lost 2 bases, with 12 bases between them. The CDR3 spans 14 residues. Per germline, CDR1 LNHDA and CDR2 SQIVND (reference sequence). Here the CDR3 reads CASKGHTAGNTIYF. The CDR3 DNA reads TGTGCCAGTAAGGGGCATACGGCTGGAAACACCATATATTTT.

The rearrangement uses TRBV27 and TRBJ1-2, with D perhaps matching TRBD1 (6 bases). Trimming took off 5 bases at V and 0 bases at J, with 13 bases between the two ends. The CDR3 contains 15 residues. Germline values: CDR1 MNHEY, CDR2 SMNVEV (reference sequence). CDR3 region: CASSPRGGSNYGYTF. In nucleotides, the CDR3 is TGTGCCAGCAGTCCAAGGGGGGGTTCTAACTATGGCTACACCTTC.

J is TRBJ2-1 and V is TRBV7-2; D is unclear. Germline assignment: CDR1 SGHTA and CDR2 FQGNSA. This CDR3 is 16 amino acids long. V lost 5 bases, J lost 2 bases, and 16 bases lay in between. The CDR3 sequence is CASSPKAGTTYNEQFF. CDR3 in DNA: TGTGCCAGCAGCCCCAAAGCTGGTACCACCTACAATGAGCAGTTCTTC.

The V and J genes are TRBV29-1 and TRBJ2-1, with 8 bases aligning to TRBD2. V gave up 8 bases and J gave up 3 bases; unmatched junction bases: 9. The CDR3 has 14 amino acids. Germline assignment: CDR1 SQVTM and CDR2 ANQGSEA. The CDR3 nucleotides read TGCAGCTCCTCGTCCGGGACTAGCTACAATGAGCAGTTCTTC. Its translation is CSSSSGTSYNEQFF.

The CDR3 DNA sequence: TGTGCCAGCAGCGTAGCTGGGGGGACGCCGGCTAATGAGCAGTTCTTC. It is translated as CASSVAGGTPANEQFF. This chain uses TRBV9 with TRBJ2-1, with a tentative D call TRBD2 (6 bases). Deletions cut 0 bases from V and 7 bases from J, with 17 bases between. Germline CDR1 and CDR2: SGDLS and YYNGEE. CDR3 size: 16 residues.

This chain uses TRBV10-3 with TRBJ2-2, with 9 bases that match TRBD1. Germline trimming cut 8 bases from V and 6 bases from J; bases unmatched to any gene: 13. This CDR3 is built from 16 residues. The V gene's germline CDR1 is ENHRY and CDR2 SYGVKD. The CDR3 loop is CAIQSGTGSVAGELFF. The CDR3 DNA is TGTGCCATCCAATCCGGGACAGGGAGTGTTGCCGGGGAGCTGTTTTTT.

CDR3 DNA sequence: TGCGCCAGCAGCTTACAGGGTATGCCAGATACGCAGTATTTT. Translation gives CASSLQGMPDTQYF. The chain joins TRBV5-1 to TRBJ2-3; maybe TRBD1 (6 bases). The CDR3 contains 14 residues. With 2 bases removed from V and 4 bases from J, the gap between germline ends came to 11 bases. The V gene's germline CDR1 is SGHRS and CDR2 YFSETQ.

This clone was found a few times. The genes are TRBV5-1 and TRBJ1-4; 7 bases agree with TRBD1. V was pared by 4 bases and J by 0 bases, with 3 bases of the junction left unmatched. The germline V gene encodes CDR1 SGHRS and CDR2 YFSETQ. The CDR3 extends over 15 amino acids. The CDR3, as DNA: TGCGCCAGCAGCCCAGGGACAGCAACTAATGAAAAACTGTTTTTT. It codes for CASSPGTATNEKLFF.

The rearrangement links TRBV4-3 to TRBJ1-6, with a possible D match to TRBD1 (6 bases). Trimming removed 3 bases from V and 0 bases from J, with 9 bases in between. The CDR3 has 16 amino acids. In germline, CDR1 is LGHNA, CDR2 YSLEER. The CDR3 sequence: CASSQRTDSYNSPLHF. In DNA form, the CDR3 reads TGCGCCAGCAGCCAGCGGACAGACTCCTATAATTCACCCCTCCACTTT.

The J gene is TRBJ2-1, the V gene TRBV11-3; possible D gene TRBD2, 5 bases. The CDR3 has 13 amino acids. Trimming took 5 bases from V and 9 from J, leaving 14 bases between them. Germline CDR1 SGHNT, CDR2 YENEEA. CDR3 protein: CASSPDLRGEQFF. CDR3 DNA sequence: TGTGCCAGCAGCCCGGACCTCCGGGGTGAGCAGTTCTTC.

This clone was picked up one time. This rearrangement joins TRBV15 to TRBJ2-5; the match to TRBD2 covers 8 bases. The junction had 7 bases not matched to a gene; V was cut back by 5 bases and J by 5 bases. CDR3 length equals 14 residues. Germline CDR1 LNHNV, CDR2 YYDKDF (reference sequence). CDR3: CATSPRGGGETQYF. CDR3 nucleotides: TGTGCCACCAGCCCCCGGGGGGGAGGGGAGACCCAGTACTTC.

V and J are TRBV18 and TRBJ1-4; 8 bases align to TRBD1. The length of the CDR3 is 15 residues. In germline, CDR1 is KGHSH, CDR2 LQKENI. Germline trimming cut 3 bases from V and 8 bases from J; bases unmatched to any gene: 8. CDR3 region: CASSPRTGRGEKLFF. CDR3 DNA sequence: TGTGCCAGCTCACCCCGGACAGGGAGGGGAGAAAAACTGTTTTTT.

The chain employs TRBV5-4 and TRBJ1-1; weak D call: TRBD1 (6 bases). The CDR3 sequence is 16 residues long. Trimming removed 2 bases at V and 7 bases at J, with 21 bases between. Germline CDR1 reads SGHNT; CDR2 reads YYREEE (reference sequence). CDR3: CASSFETGPVVGEAFF. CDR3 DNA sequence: TGTGCCAGCAGCTTTGAAACAGGGCCGGTTGTTGGTGAAGCTTTCTTT.

CDR3 region: CASSVQGYTGELFF. The DNA of the CDR3 is TGTGCCAGCAGCGTACAGGGGTACACCGGGGAGCTGTTTTTT. The J gene is TRBJ2-2, the V gene TRBV27, with TRBD1 identical over 7 bases. The CDR3 has 14 amino acids. V was clipped by 6 bases and J by 3 bases; unmatched bases: 4. CDR1 is MNHEY and CDR2 is SMNVEV in the germline V gene (reference sequence).

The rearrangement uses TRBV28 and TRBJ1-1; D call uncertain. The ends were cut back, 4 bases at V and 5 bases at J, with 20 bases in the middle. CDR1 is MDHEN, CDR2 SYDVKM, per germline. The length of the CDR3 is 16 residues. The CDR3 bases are TGTGCCAGCAGTTCCCCTACCGCGGGAGGAAGGACTGAAGCTTTCTTT. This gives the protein CASSSPTAGGRTEAFF.

The CDR3 nucleotides read TGTGCCAGCAGTTTACTAATGCAAGAGACCCAGTACTTC. Translated: CASSLLMQETQYF. This chain links TRBV6-5 with TRBJ2-5; D unclear. This CDR3 has 13 amino acids. Germline CDR1 and CDR2: MNHEY and SVGAGI. V was trimmed by 4 bases and J by 2 bases, leaving 8 bases between them.